One and the same sample provided the 7 T cell receptor beta chains below, sequenced in a study of graft-versus-host responses after intestinal transplantation. No antigens are known for them. Data came from immunoSEQ multiplex PCR; TCRdb stores just in-frame clones and leaves some out. The data contain about 120,000 clones, about 95% of them singletons. The sample was unstimulated CD8+ T cells sorted from spleen or lymph node cells, taken before intestinal transplant. These receptors came from a human donor who received an intestinal transplant.

This clone was seen a single time. The chain is built from TRBV7-2 and TRBJ1-3, with a weak D call TRBD1 (6 bases). V lost 6 bases and J 0 bases, leaving 15 bases between the germline ends. In germline, CDR1 is SGHTA, CDR2 FQGNSA. There are 16 residues in the CDR3. CDR3 protein: CASSLRGSVSGNTIYF. DNA of the CDR3: TGTGCCAGCAGTCTCAGGGGTTCGGTCTCTGGAAACACCATATATTTT.

This clone was detected only once. This rearrangement joins TRBV28 to TRBJ1-5; D not resolved. The germline V gene encodes CDR1 MDHEN and CDR2 SYDVKM. V lost 6 bases, J lost 0 bases, and 12 bases lay in between. The CDR3 is 15 amino acids. CDR3 bases: TGTGCCAGCAGGGATTCGGACGATAGCAATCAGCCCCAGCATTTT. Residues: CASRDSDDSNQPQHF.

This sequence joins TRBV5-1 and TRBJ2-7, with 10 bases matching TRBD1. This CDR3 region has 16 residues. The germline CDR1 and CDR2 sequences are SGHRS and YFSETQ. With V trimmed by 4 bases and J by 5 bases, 12 bases remained unmatched. The CDR3 nucleotides are TGCGCCAGCAGCCTCCATCACCCCGGGACAGGGGACGAGCAGTACTTC. This gives the protein CASSLHHPGTGDEQYF.

The rearrangement uses TRBV15 and TRBJ2-2; D is possibly TRBD2 (5 bases). Trimming shortened V by 3 bases and J by 10 bases, and 9 bases separated the two germline ends. Germline V gene data show CDR1 as LNHNV and CDR2 as YYDKDF (reference sequence). The CDR3 spans 12 residues. CDR3 residues: CATSSQREELFF. CDR3 nucleotides: TGTGCCACCAGCAGCCAGAGGGAGGAGCTGTTTTTT.

The chain joins TRBV27 to TRBJ1-5, with unresolved D. CDR1 is MNHEY and CDR2 is SMNVEV in the germline V gene (reference sequence). The V gene lost 3 bases and the J gene lost 2 bases, with 11 bases spanning the gap. The CDR3 sequence is 15 residues long. CDR3 amino acids: CASSFGISRNQPQHF. The CDR3 DNA follows: TGTGCCAGCAGTTTTGGAATTTCCCGCAATCAGCCCCAGCATTTT.

The chain combines TRBV2 with TRBJ2-7; 8 bases are a match to TRBD2. Germline V CDR1 and CDR2: SNHLY, FYNNEI. This CDR3 region has 16 residues. V lost 3 bases and J lost 3; bases outside the gene matches: 10. The CDR3 region is CASSDGRRTSSYEQYF. The CDR3 bases are TGTGCCAGCAGTGACGGAAGAAGGACTAGCAGCTACGAGCAGTACTTC.

For this clone: One junction end does not reproduce the germline sequence, and a read error may be involved. The rearrangement joins TRBV27 to TRBJ2-1; D is possibly TRBD1 or TRBD2 (5 bases each). The germline V gene encodes CDR1 MNHEY and CDR2 SMNVEV (reference sequence). The CDR3 length is 14 residues. The CDR3 bases are TGTGCCGGCAGTTTATCTGGGACGTACAATGAGCAGTTCTTC. It codes for CAGSLSGTYNEQFF.